Below, one T cell receptor (beta chain) is given with its context. Profiled with immunoSEQ multiplex PCR; TCRdb holds only in-frame clones, not every one. Of 120,000 to 150,000 clones detected, around 80% appear once; the ten largest clones hold about 15%. These data are taken from a study of blood T cell repertoires in COVID-19. Study details: Sources were T cells, B-cell-depleted T cells, or PBMCs; the material itself was cDNA or gDNA.

The CDR3 sequence is 14 residues long. CDR1 is LNHNV, CDR2 YYDKDF, per germline (reference sequence). V gave up 3 bases and J gave up 10 bases; unmatched junction bases: 11. Sequences were obtained from peripheral blood. The clonotype comes from a human donor with acute or convalescent COVID-19. The donor label of this sample is uncertain. The chain links TRBV15 to TRBJ2-5, with 7 nucleotides matching TRBD1. CDR3 loop: CATSSRGTVRNQYF. CDR3 nucleotide sequence: TGTGCCACCAGCAGCCGAGGGACAGTTAGAAACCAGTACTTC.